This entry lists 20 T cell receptor beta chains sequenced from one sample in a study of control samples from healthy donors and cancer patients. The protocol was immunoSEQ multiplex PCR, while the TCRdb copy is restricted to in-frame clones and leaves out a portion. This table has some 150,000 clones, 90% to 95% appearing once. The sequenced sample was PBMCs. These receptors were obtained from a man aged 55 to 70 with colorectal cancer.

The rearrangement joins TRBV6-5 to TRBJ1-1; TRBD1 is a possible D gene (6 bases). Germline V gives CDR1 MNHEY, CDR2 SVGAGI. This CDR3 comprises 14 residues. Trimming pared 6 bases from V and 3 bases from J, leaving 14 bases between. The CDR3 DNA reads TGTGCCAGCAGGAACAGGGCCCCTTACACTGAAGCTTTCTTT. This gives the protein CASRNRAPYTEAFF.

This chain links TRBV2 with TRBJ2-3; D not resolved. V dropped 7 bases and J dropped 0 bases, with 11 bases sitting between them. This CDR3 comprises 14 residues. Germline values: CDR1 SNHLY, CDR2 FYNNEI. The CDR3 coding sequence is TGTGCCAGCACCCCCTCCCCTAGCACAGATACGCAGTATTTT. This sequence encodes CASTPSPSTDTQYF. Complete variable domain (other parts from reference TRBV2 and TRBJ2-3): EPEVTQTPSHQVTQMGQEVILRCVPISNHLYFYWYRQILGQKVEFLVSFYNNEISEKSEIFDDQFSVERPDGSNFTLKIRSTKLEDSAMYFCASTPSPSTDTQYFGPGTRLTVL.

This chain uses TRBV7-8 with TRBJ1-1; D remains unclear. V was pared by 4 bases and J by 2 bases, with 5 bases between. CDR3 length: 12 residues. The V gene's germline CDR1 is SGHVS and CDR2 FQNEAQ. CDR3 protein: CASSYYNTEAFF. The CDR3 DNA follows: TGTGCCAGCAGCTACTACAACACTGAAGCTTTCTTT.

The chain couples TRBV4-1 to TRBJ1-4; D remains unclear. From germline, CDR1 is MGHRA and CDR2 YSYEKL. This CDR3 spans 16 amino acids. Between the trimmed V and J ends, which lost 0 bases and 10 bases, there was a span of 18 bases. The CDR3 coding sequence is TGCGCCAGCAGCCAAGATTACGGTCTCTACCTCGGAAAACTGTTTTTT. Its protein is CASSQDYGLYLGKLFF.

The J gene is TRBJ2-3, the V gene TRBV5-1, with D maybe TRBD1 (6 bases). CDR1 is SGHRS and CDR2 is YFSETQ in the germline V gene. The V and J ends lost 4 bases and 3 bases respectively, with 12 bases between them. The CDR3 totals 14 residues. The CDR3 protein is CASSLGQRTDTQYF. DNA for the CDR3: TGCGCCAGCAGCCTAGGACAGAGGACAGATACGCAGTATTTT.

The chain employs TRBV19 and TRBJ1-1; no definite D call. Germline values: CDR1 LNHDA, CDR2 SQIVND (reference sequence). The CDR3 has 13 amino acids. Trimming left V 5 bases short and J 10 bases short, with 17 bases between. CDR3 coding DNA: TGTGCCAGTAGTTCCACAATGGGAGGGAGAGCTTTCTTT. Its translation is CASSSTMGGRAFF.

This chain uses TRBV4-2 with TRBJ1-1; D is possibly TRBD1 (5 bases). CDR3 length: 16 amino acids. Germline V gives CDR1 LGHNA, CDR2 YNFKEQ. V lost 0 bases and J 4 bases, leaving 15 bases between the germline ends. The DNA of the CDR3 is TGTGCCAGCAGCCAAGATCTTGGAGCCGGGACCACTGAAGCTTTCTTT. It specifies CASSQDLGAGTTEAFF.

J is TRBJ2-2 and V is TRBV19; TRBD1 is a possible D gene (6 bases). Germline V lookup: CDR1 LNHDA, CDR2 SQIVND (reference sequence). Trimming shortened V by 5 bases and J by 0 bases, and 13 bases separated the two germline ends. CDR3 size: 16 residues. The CDR3 sequence: CASSVYREPNTGELFF. CDR3 in DNA: TGTGCCAGTAGTGTTTACAGGGAACCGAACACCGGGGAGCTGTTTTTT.

V and J are TRBV14 and TRBJ2-1; 15 bases line up with TRBD2. CDR3 length: 16 residues. Germline V gives CDR1 SGHDN, CDR2 FVKESK. The V and J ends lost 2 bases and 9 bases, in that order; junction bases with no gene match: 5. Here the CDR3 DNA reads TGTGCCAGCAGCCAAAGGACTAGCGGGGGGGCCGGTGAGCAGTTCTTC. It codes for CASSQRTSGGAGEQFF. The full variable domain, rest sourced from reference TRBV14 and TRBJ2-1, is EAGVTQFPSHSVIEKGQTVTLRCDPISGHDNLYWYRRVMGKEIKFLLHFVKESKQDESGMPNNRFLAERTGGTYSTLKVQPAELEDSGVYFCASSQRTSGGAGEQFFGPGTRLTVL.

The rearrangement joins TRBV5-1 to TRBJ2-7; 7 bases fit TRBD2. This CDR3 has 15 amino acids. Unmatched junction bases numbered 3, after V lost 0 bases and J lost 0 bases. Germline values: CDR1 SGHRS, CDR2 YFSETQ. For the CDR3, the DNA is TGCGCCAGCAGCTTGGCCGGGAGGTACTCCTACGAGCAGTACTTC. Amino acids: CASSLAGRYSYEQYF.

This sequence joins TRBV11-3 and TRBJ1-6; no reliable D call. V was shortened by 0 bases and J by 8 bases, with 5 bases between the two germline ends. Germline lookup yields CDR1 SGHNT and CDR2 YENEEA. This CDR3 is built from 13 residues. As DNA, the CDR3 is TGTGCCAGCAGCTTAGATGGAGATTCACCCCTCCACTTT. It is translated as CASSLDGDSPLHF.

This sequence joins TRBV9 and TRBJ1-6; D not certain. V lost 3 bases and J 0 bases, leaving 1 base between the germline ends. Per the germline V gene, CDR1 is SGDLS and CDR2 is YYNGEE. The CDR3 is 13 residues long. CDR3 nucleotides: TGTGCCAGCAGCGCCTCCTATAATTCACCCCTCCACTTT. Translating gives CASSASYNSPLHF.

Regarding this clone: The same CDR3 arises from other DNA sequences in this sample as well. The chain carries TRBV5-1 and TRBJ2-5; tentatively, D is TRBD1 (5 bases). The CDR3 runs 13 residues. Trimming cost V 5 bases and J 5 bases, with 13 bases left between them. The germline V gene has CDR1 SGHRS and CDR2 YFSETQ. CDR3 bases: TGCGCCAGCAGTTTAGGGGTGCGGGAGACCCAGTACTTC. Protein: CASSLGVRETQYF.

The chain couples TRBV5-1 to TRBJ1-2; no definite D call. Germline CDR1 reads SGHRS; CDR2 reads YFSETQ. The CDR3 spans 15 residues. Deletions cut 4 bases from V and 8 bases from J, with 21 bases between. CDR3 bases: TGCGCCAGCAGCCCATCCAACGAACTCCTTAGGGGCTACACCTTC. Protein product: CASSPSNELLRGYTF.

The J gene is TRBJ1-5, the V gene TRBV5-4, with D perhaps matching TRBD1 (5 bases). The CDR3 is 16 amino acids. Trimming cost V 2 bases and J 2 bases, with 14 bases left between them. Germline values: CDR1 SGHNT, CDR2 YYREEE (reference sequence). CDR3 nucleotides: TGTGCCAGCAGCTTCGACCGACAGACCGGCAATCAGCCCCAGCATTTT. It is translated as CASSFDRQTGNQPQHF.

This chain connects TRBV2 to TRBJ1-5, with D unclear. Germline CDR1 reads SNHLY; CDR2 reads FYNNEI. The CDR3 is 12 amino acids. Deletions cut 7 bases from V and 3 bases from J, with 7 bases between. The DNA for the CDR3 is TGTGCCAGCAACGGGGACAATCAGCCCCAGCATTTT. It yields the protein CASNGDNQPQHF.

The CDR3 bases are TGTGCCAGTAGTGCATCGACAGAATCGGACGAGCAGTACTTC. Protein product: CASSASTESDEQYF. The chain links TRBV19 to TRBJ2-7, with D perhaps TRBD1 (5 bases). Trimming removed 5 bases at V and 5 bases at J, with 16 bases between. This CDR3 comprises 14 residues. Germline V gene sequence: CDR1 LNHDA, CDR2 SQIVND (reference sequence).

The rearrangement joins TRBV10-3 to TRBJ2-2, with a tentative D call TRBD1 (6 bases). With 5 bases removed from V and 2 bases from J, the gap between germline ends came to 9 bases. The CDR3 has 14 amino acids. CDR1 is ENHRY and CDR2 is SYGVKD in the germline V gene. The CDR3 reads CAISTGTNTGELFF. DNA for the CDR3: TGTGCCATCAGTACCGGGACAAACACCGGGGAGCTGTTTTTT.

The CDR3 loop reads CATSDTGDRGLGETQYF. The CDR3 DNA reads as TGTGCCACCAGTGATACGGGGGACAGGGGGCTGGGGGAGACCCAGTACTTC. The chain is built from TRBV24-1 and TRBJ2-5; 12 nucleotides align to TRBD1. This CDR3 has 17 residues. The ends lost 3 bases at V and 5 bases at J; junction bases unmatched: 9. The germline CDR1 and CDR2 sequences are KGHDR and SFDVKD.

This clone was seen only once. This chain uses TRBV5-8 with TRBJ1-1; no firm D call. This CDR3 comprises 14 residues. The germline CDR1 and CDR2 sequences are SGHTS and YDEGEE. V was cut by 4 bases and J by 0 bases, with 10 bases left in between. CDR3 nucleotides: TGTGCCAGCAGCGTCAGTATCATGAACACTGAAGCTTTCTTT. It specifies CASSVSIMNTEAFF.